This passage covers 29 T cell receptor beta chains from one sample sequenced in a study of T cell responses to AZD1222 COVID-19 vaccine. Sequenced by immunoSEQ multiplex PCR; TCRdb stores in-frame clones only, minus some. The repertoire consists of 91,000 or so clones, with about 90% occurring once and the leading ten covering around 2.9%. Sequences were derived from peripheral blood, sampled 28 days after the second AZD1222 dose. The receptors originated from an adult who received the AZD1222 COVID-19 vaccine.

This chain links TRBV6-5 with TRBJ2-7; D is ambiguous. The V gene's germline CDR1 is MNHEY and CDR2 SVGAGI. V gave up 7 bases and J gave up 3 bases, with 16 bases separating them. The CDR3 is 14 amino acids. The CDR3 reads CASKPQDGNYEQYF. The CDR3 bases are TGTGCCAGCAAACCCCAGGACGGCAACTACGAGCAGTACTTC.

V usage is TRBV5-1 and J usage is TRBJ2-7; no reliable D call. CDR3 length equals 14 residues. The V end lost 0 bases, the J end lost 2 bases, and 9 bases lay between the germline ends. Germline V gene data show CDR1 as SGHRS and CDR2 as YFSETQ. CDR3 nucleotide sequence: TGCGCCAGCAGCTTGGCAGGTAGTACCTACGAGCAGTACTTC. The encoded protein is CASSLAGSTYEQYF.

The chain uses TRBV5-1 and TRBJ2-5, with D hard to call. Germline V gene data show CDR1 as SGHRS and CDR2 as YFSETQ. This CDR3 has 14 amino acids. V gave up 6 bases and J gave up 3 bases, with 15 bases separating them. For the CDR3, the DNA is TGCGCCAGCACTCTGCTTGAGGTGAAAGAGACCCAGTACTTC. Its translation: CASTLLEVKETQYF.

The chain recombines TRBV28 with TRBJ1-5; 8 bases align to TRBD1. From germline, CDR1 is MDHEN and CDR2 SYDVKM. CDR3 size: 15 residues. The V segment lost 6 bases and the J segment 0 bases; nucleotides outside the gene matches: 4. Here the CDR3 DNA reads TGTGCCAGCAGATTCAGGGGGCTTAGCAATCAGCCCCAGCATTTT. The encoded protein is CASRFRGLSNQPQHF.

The V gene is TRBV28, the J gene TRBJ1-5, with no clear D. Germline loops: CDR1 MDHEN, CDR2 SYDVKM. V was clipped by 3 bases and J by 2 bases, with 2 bases between them. CDR3 length: 12 residues. Written as DNA, the CDR3 is TGTGCCAGCAGTTTGGGCAATCAGCCCCAGCATTTT. This encodes CASSLGNQPQHF.

This sequence joins TRBV28 and TRBJ2-2, with 13 bases lining up with TRBD2. The junction had 8 bases not matched to a gene; V was cut back by 8 bases and J by 5 bases. Germline assignment: CDR1 MDHEN and CDR2 SYDVKM. The CDR3 is 16 amino acids. In nucleotides, the CDR3 is TGTGCCAGCCGAAAACTAGCGGGGGGGCGTACCGGGGAGCTGTTTTTT. It is translated as CASRKLAGGRTGELFF. Combining the CDR3 with reference TRBV28 and TRBJ2-2 gives the whole variable domain DVKVTQSSRYLVKRTGEKVFLECVQDMDHENMFWYRQDPGLGLRLIYFSYDVKMKEKGDIPEGYSVSREKKERFSLILESASTNQTSMYLCASRKLAGGRTGELFFGEGSRLTVL.

The chain is built from TRBV28 and TRBJ2-3, with D possibly TRBD2 on 5 matching bases. This CDR3 is built from 11 residues. Per germline, CDR1 MDHEN and CDR2 SYDVKM. Trimming removed 10 bases from V and 3 bases from J, with 8 bases in between. In nucleotides, the CDR3 is TGTGCCATCGGGGAAACAGATACGCAGTATTTT. This gives the protein CAIGETDTQYF. Using reference TRBV28 and TRBJ2-3 for the parts outside the CDR3, the full variable domain is DVKVTQSSRYLVKRTGEKVFLECVQDMDHENMFWYRQDPGLGLRLIYFSYDVKMKEKGDIPEGYSVSREKKERFSLILESASTNQTSMYLCAIGETDTQYFGPGTRLTVL.

This clone has just a few counts. The chain carries TRBV7-9 and TRBJ2-2, with a weak D call TRBD1 (6 bases). V gave up 4 bases and J gave up 0 bases, with 15 bases separating them. The CDR3 is 17 residues long. Per the germline V gene, CDR1 is SEHNR and CDR2 is FQNEAQ (reference sequence). The CDR3 bases are TGTGCCAGCAGCTCAGTACAGGGAAGAGCGAACACCGGGGAGCTGTTTTTT. Translating gives CASSSVQGRANTGELFF.

Note on this clone: Other DNA sequences within the sample encode an identical CDR3. This sequence joins TRBV5-1 and TRBJ2-7, with 7 bases lining up with TRBD2. Germline lookup yields CDR1 SGHRS and CDR2 YFSETQ. J gave up 5 bases and V 0 bases, and 2 bases lay outside the gene matches. The CDR3 is 13 amino acids. CDR3 bases: TGCGCCAGCAGCTTGGTAGGGAGGGACGAGCAGTACTTC. Residues: CASSLVGRDEQYF.

The chain couples TRBV19 to TRBJ1-6; TRBD1 matches 8 bases. J lost 7 bases, V lost 5 bases, and 7 bases had no gene match. CDR3 length: 15 amino acids. Germline assignment: CDR1 LNHDA and CDR2 SQIVND (reference sequence). In DNA, the CDR3 is TGTGCCAGTAGTGGGGGGGACAGGCGAAATTCACCCCTCCACTTT. Amino acids: CASSGGDRRNSPLHF.

This clone came up once. The chain links TRBV3-1 (or the pseudogene TRBV3-2) to TRBJ1-1; no reliable D call. Germline CDR1 and CDR2: LGHDT and YNNKEL (reference sequence). The CDR3 sequence is 14 residues long. V lost 0 bases, J lost 1 base, and 6 bases lay in between. CDR3 sequence reads: CASSQEVGNTEAFF. In DNA form, the CDR3 reads TGTGCCAGCAGCCAAGAGGTGGGGAACACTGAAGCTTTCTTT.

The chain has TRBV2 and TRBJ2-4, with D possibly matching TRBD1 (7 bases). The CDR3 is made up of 14 amino acids. Trimming removed 7 bases at V and 7 bases at J, with 17 bases between. Germline V gives CDR1 SNHLY, CDR2 FYNNEI. The DNA for the CDR3 is TGTGCCAGCATGAGCCGGCCAGGGGGGAACATTCAGTACTTC. It yields the protein CASMSRPGGNIQYF.

This chain connects TRBV30 to TRBJ2-3, with D possibly TRBD2 on 5 matching bases. V was clipped by 8 bases and J by 0 bases, with 9 bases between them. In germline, CDR1 is GTSNPN, CDR2 SVGIG (reference sequence). This CDR3 region has 12 residues. The CDR3: CAMEESTDTQYF. The CDR3 DNA reads as TGTGCCATGGAGGAGAGCACAGATACGCAGTATTTT.

The rearrangement uses TRBV15 and TRBJ1-1; tentative D call: TRBD1 (5 bases). Germline CDR1 reads LNHNV; CDR2 reads YYDKDF (reference sequence). This CDR3 comprises 15 residues. Trimming shortened V by 4 bases and J by 0 bases, and 12 bases separated the two germline ends. The CDR3, as DNA: TGTGCCACCAGCACAAGGGGCACATTGAACACTGAAGCTTTCTTT. Its protein is CATSTRGTLNTEAFF. The whole variable domain, filled in from reference TRBV15 and TRBJ1-1, reads DAMVIQNPRYQVTQFGKPVTLSCSQTLNHNVMYWYQQKSSQAPKLLFHYYDKDFNNEADTPDNFQSRRPNTSFCFLDIRSPGLGDTAMYLCATSTRGTLNTEAFFGQGTRLTVV.

The chain uses TRBV28 and TRBJ1-2; TRBD1 aligns across 7 bases. This CDR3 is 13 amino acids long. V lost 6 bases and J lost 2; bases outside the gene matches: 3. The germline V gene has CDR1 MDHEN and CDR2 SYDVKM. CDR3 sequence (DNA): TGTGCCAGCAGGGAGGGGGCCAACTATGGCTACACCTTC. Translating it yields CASREGANYGYTF.

This clone was detected only once. This chain uses TRBV3-1 (or the pseudogene TRBV3-2) with TRBJ2-5; D perhaps matches TRBD2 (5 bases). V dropped 4 bases and J dropped 5 bases, with 14 bases sitting between them. The CDR3 sequence is 14 residues long. CDR1 LGHDT and CDR2 YNNKEL come from the germline V gene (reference sequence). The CDR3 is CASSRYPGWETQYF. Here the CDR3 DNA reads TGTGCCAGCAGCCGTTACCCGGGGTGGGAGACCCAGTACTTC.

V gene TRBV12-2 combines with J gene TRBJ1-1; the table names TRBD1, a call not compared with the DNA. TRBV12-2 is given as a pseudogene. The CDR3 totals 17 residues. CDR3 in amino acids: CASRLALGQGLNTEAFF. The CDR3 DNA reads TGTGCAAGTCGCTTAGCGCTCGGACAGGGGCTGAACACTGAAGCTTTCTTT.

The chain employs TRBV28 and TRBJ1-2; D possibly corresponds to TRBD1 (5 bases). The germline V gene has CDR1 MDHEN and CDR2 SYDVKM. The CDR3 has 13 residues. V shed 7 bases and J shed 6 bases, with 15 bases lying between them. This CDR3 is CASKQVFTDGYTF. The DNA for the CDR3 is TGTGCCAGCAAACAGGTTTTTACCGATGGCTACACCTTC.

The chain employs TRBV19 and TRBJ1-1; tentatively, D is TRBD1 (6 bases). The CDR3 contains 16 residues. V was clipped by 1 base and J by 2 bases, with 14 bases between them. The V gene's germline CDR1 is LNHDA and CDR2 SQIVND (reference sequence). The CDR3 nucleotides read TGTGCCAGTAGTATAGTGGGCAGGGGAGGTAACACTGAAGCTTTCTTT. It yields the protein CASSIVGRGGNTEAFF.

J is TRBJ2-7 and V is TRBV3-1 (or the pseudogene TRBV3-2); TRBD2 aligns across 11 bases. The ends lost 2 bases at V and 3 bases at J; junction bases unmatched: 0. This CDR3 region has 14 residues. Per the germline V gene, CDR1 is LGHDT and CDR2 is YNNKEL (reference sequence). In DNA form, the CDR3 reads TGTGCCAGCAGCCAAACTAGCGGGGGCTACGAGCAGTACTTC. It encodes CASSQTSGGYEQYF.

This clone was counted between two and nine times. The chain's CDR3 is CASSKGQLNTEAFF. DNA for the CDR3: TGTGCCAGTAGTAAGGGACAGTTAAACACTGAAGCTTTCTTT. The chain combines TRBV19 with TRBJ1-1, with 7 nucleotides matching TRBD1. CDR3 length: 14 amino acids. The germline gives CDR1 LNHDA, CDR2 SQIVND (reference sequence). With V trimmed by 4 bases and J by 2 bases, 4 bases remained unmatched.

The V and J genes are TRBV9 and TRBJ2-3; 7 bases agree with TRBD2. The J segment lost 0 bases and the V segment lost 2 bases, leaving 3 bases of the junction unmatched. The germline V gene has CDR1 SGDLS and CDR2 YYNGEE. This CDR3 is built from 15 residues. The CDR3 protein is CASSVGGVSTDTQYF. The CDR3 bases are TGTGCCAGCAGCGTTGGGGGGGTCAGCACAGATACGCAGTATTTT.

The rearrangement links TRBV19 to TRBJ2-1; the D is unclear. Deletions cut 3 bases from V and 5 bases from J, with 14 bases between. The CDR3 has 15 residues. Germline CDR1 is LNHDA and CDR2 is SQIVND (reference sequence). The CDR3 coding sequence is TGTGCCAGTAGTATGGGCAGGACGCAGAACAATGAGCAGTTCTTC. Translating it yields CASSMGRTQNNEQFF.

V and J are TRBV6-5 and TRBJ2-2; D ambiguous. Germline assignment: CDR1 MNHEY and CDR2 SVGAGI. Trimming pared 0 bases from V and 7 bases from J, leaving 9 bases between. This CDR3 has 14 residues. CDR3 region: CASSYSPKFGELFF. The CDR3 nucleotides read TGTGCCAGCAGTTACTCGCCCAAATTCGGGGAGCTGTTTTTT.

V gene TRBV5-5 combines with J gene TRBJ2-7; D is possibly TRBD2 (7 bases). The germline gives CDR1 SGHKS, CDR2 YYEKEE (reference sequence). Trimming shortened V by 4 bases and J by 2 bases, and 25 bases separated the two germline ends. This CDR3 region has 18 residues. CDR3 in DNA: TGTGCCAGCAGCCCTCGGCCCCTTCGAGGGGGGGGGACCTACGAGCAGTACTTC. This encodes CASSPRPLRGGGTYEQYF.

The chain is built from TRBV30 and TRBJ1-1, with D possibly matching TRBD1 (5 bases). Trimming shortened V by 3 bases and J by 5 bases, and 16 bases separated the two germline ends. The CDR3 extends over 14 amino acids. Per germline, CDR1 GTSNPN and CDR2 SVGIG (reference sequence). The CDR3: CAWRGRGRGTEAFF. The CDR3 coding sequence is TGTGCCTGGAGAGGGAGGGGACGAGGAACTGAAGCTTTCTTT.

The V gene is TRBV28, the J gene TRBJ1-1; no definite D call. V was pared by 8 bases and J by 4 bases, with 11 bases between. Per the germline V gene, CDR1 is MDHEN and CDR2 is SYDVKM. The CDR3 spans 12 residues. The DNA for the CDR3 is TGTGCCAGCTACTGGCGGCCCACTGAAGCTTTCTTT. Amino acids: CASYWRPTEAFF. Filled out from reference TRBV28 and TRBJ1-1, the complete variable domain reads DVKVTQSSRYLVKRTGEKVFLECVQDMDHENMFWYRQDPGLGLRLIYFSYDVKMKEKGDIPEGYSVSREKKERFSLILESASTNQTSMYLCASYWRPTEAFFGQGTRLTVV.

CDR3 amino acids: CSGTRGDGYTF. The CDR3, as DNA: TGCAGCGGCACGAGGGGGGATGGCTACACCTTC. This chain uses TRBV29-1 with TRBJ1-2, with D tentatively TRBD1 (6 bases). The V and J ends lost 7 bases and 6 bases respectively, with 12 bases between them. The germline V gene encodes CDR1 SQVTM and CDR2 ANQGSEA. The CDR3 loop spans 11 amino acids.

A note on this clone: The same CDR3 is also encoded by other DNA sequences in this sample. The chain carries TRBV7-8 and TRBJ1-6; possibly TRBD1 for D (6 bases). V lost 5 bases and J lost 7, with 12 bases in between. Germline CDR1 SGHVS, CDR2 FQNEAQ. CDR3 size: 14 residues. CDR3 sequence: CASSPDRRNSPLHF. CDR3 sequence (DNA): TGTGCCAGCAGCCCCGACAGGAGAAATTCACCCCTCCACTTT. The full variable domain, completed using reference TRBV7-8 and TRBJ1-6, is GAGVSQSPRYKVAKRGQDVALRCDPISGHVSLFWYQQALGQGPEFLTYFQNEAQLDKSGLPSDRFFAERPEGSVSTLKIQRTQQEDSAVYLCASSPDRRNSPLHFGNGTRLTVT.